This T cell receptor beta chain was found in a study of monozygotic twins with inflammatory bowel disease. About this clonotype: Its antigen remains unknown.

TCRalpha and TCRbeta cDNA went through two nested PCRs of approximately 17 and 9 cycles. TCRdb re-called the 5' RACE reads and catalogs CDR3 proteins one per entry, DNA excluded. The ten most abundant clones cover about 2.4% of a sample with fewer than 200,000 distinct CDR3 sequences. Study-level points and caveats: Whether twins were concordant or discordant made no difference to repertoire similarity, possibly from limited power. Especially where disease activity was present, IBD patients had fewer clonotypes in common with others than healthy twins did.

Germline V CDR1 and CDR2: SNHLY, FYNNEI. This CDR3 region has 14 residues. The clonotype was recovered from a human donor with ulcerative colitis or Crohn's disease, or a healthy co-twin of an affected twin (not recorded which). The chain links TRBV2 to TRBJ2-7; TCRdb calls TRBD2, which cannot be checked without DNA. What was sequenced was blood. The CDR3 sequence: CASSAGLFRDEQYF.